This TCR beta chain was sequenced during a study of neurological immune-mediated disorders. Notes on the study in general: Expansion of TCR clones was greatest in HTLV-1-associated myelopathy and smallest in multiple sclerosis, where it fell below that of healthy controls.

This clonotype was seen repeatedly, ten times or more. The antigen remains unidentified. The team produced cDNA through 5'RACE using 10-nucleotide random UMIs. Each CDR3 protein is one row after TCRdb ran MiXCR on the 5' RACE reads. The sample lists 25,000 to 35,000 distinct CDR3 sequences, approximately 15% seen once, with 27% in the top ten. CDR3 length equals 14 residues. Germline V lookup: CDR1 MNHEY, CDR2 SMNVEV (reference sequence). The V and J ends lost 2 bases and 4 bases respectively, with 8 bases between them. Sample: PBMCs. The J gene is TRBJ2-2, the V gene TRBV27; D perhaps matches TRBD1 (5 bases). This clonotype originated in a man aged 65-85 years in good health. CDR3 loop: CASSLGASTGELFF. Written as DNA, the CDR3 is TGTGCCAGCAGTTTAGGGGCGAGCACCGGGGAGCTGTTTTTT.